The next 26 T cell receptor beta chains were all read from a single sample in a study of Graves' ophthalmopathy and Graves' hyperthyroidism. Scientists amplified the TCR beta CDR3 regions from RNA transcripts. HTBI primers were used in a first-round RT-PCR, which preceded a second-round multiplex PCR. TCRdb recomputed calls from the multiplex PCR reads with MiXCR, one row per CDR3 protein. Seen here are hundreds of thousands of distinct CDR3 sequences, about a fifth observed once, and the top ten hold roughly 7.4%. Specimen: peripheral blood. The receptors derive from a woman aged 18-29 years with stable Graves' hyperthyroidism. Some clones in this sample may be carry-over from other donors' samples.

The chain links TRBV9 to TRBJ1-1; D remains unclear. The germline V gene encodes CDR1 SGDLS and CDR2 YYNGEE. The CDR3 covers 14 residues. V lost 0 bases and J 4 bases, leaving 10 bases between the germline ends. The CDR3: CASSVDGEGTEAFF. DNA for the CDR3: TGTGCCAGCAGCGTAGATGGGGAGGGCACTGAAGCTTTCTTT.

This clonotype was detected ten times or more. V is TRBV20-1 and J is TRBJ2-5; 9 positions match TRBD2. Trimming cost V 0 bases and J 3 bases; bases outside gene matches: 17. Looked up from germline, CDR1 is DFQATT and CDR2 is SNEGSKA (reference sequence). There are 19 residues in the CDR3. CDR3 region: CSARDRLAGTRVVEETQYF. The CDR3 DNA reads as TGCAGTGCTAGAGATAGGCTAGCGGGAACGCGGGTAGTAGAAGAGACCCAGTACTTC.

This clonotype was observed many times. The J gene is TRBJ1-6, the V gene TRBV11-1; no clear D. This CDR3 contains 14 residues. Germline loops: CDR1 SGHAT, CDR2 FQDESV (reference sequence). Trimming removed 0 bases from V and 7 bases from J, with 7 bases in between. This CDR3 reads CASSLAARNSPLHF. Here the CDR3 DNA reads TGTGCCAGCAGCTTAGCGGCTCGGAATTCACCCCTCCACTTT.

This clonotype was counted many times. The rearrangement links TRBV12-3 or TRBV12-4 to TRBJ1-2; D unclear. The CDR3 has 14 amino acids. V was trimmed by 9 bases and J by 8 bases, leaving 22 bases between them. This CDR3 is CASRLRRTLGGYTF. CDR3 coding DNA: TGTGCCAGTCGCCTGCGGCGGACCCTTGGCGGCTACACCTTC.

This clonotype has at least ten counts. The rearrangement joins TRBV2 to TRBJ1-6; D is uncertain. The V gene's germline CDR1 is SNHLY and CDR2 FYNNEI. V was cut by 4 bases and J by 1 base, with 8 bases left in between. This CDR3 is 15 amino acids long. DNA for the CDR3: TGTGCCAGCAGTGGTGGGGAGTCCTATAATTCACCCCTCCACTTT. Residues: CASSGGESYNSPLHF.

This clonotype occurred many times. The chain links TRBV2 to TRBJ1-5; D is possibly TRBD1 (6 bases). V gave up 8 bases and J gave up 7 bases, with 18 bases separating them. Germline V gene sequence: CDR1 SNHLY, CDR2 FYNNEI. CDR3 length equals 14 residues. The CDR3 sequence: CASGRGGGMQPQHF. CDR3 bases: TGTGCCAGCGGACGGGGAGGGGGTATGCAGCCCCAGCATTTT.

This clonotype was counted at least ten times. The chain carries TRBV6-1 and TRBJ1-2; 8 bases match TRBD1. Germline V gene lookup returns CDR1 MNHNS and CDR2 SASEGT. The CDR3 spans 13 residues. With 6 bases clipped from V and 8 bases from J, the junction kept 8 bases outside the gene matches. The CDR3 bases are TGTGCCAGCAGAATCACAGGGGGTGACGGCTACACCTTC. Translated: CASRITGGDGYTF.

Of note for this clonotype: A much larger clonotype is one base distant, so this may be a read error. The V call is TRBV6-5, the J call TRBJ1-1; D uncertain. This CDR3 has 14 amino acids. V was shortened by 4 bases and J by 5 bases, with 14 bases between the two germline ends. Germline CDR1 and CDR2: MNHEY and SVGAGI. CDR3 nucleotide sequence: TGTGCCAGCAGTTGCCCCGGGGTGGGAACTGAAGCTTTCTTT. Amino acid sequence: CASSCPGVGTEAFF.

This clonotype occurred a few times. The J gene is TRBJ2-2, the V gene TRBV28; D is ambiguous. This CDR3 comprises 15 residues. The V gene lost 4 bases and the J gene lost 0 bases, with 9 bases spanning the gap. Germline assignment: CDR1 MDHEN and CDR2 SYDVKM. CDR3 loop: CASSWKAPNTGELFF. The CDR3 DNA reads TGTGCCAGCAGTTGGAAAGCCCCGAACACCGGGGAGCTGTTTTTT.

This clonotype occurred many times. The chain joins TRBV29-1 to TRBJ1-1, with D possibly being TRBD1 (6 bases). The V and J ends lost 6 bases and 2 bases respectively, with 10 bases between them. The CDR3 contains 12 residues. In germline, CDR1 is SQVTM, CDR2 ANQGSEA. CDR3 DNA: TGCAGCGTGAGGGACACTAACACTGAAGCTTTCTTT. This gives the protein CSVRDTNTEAFF.

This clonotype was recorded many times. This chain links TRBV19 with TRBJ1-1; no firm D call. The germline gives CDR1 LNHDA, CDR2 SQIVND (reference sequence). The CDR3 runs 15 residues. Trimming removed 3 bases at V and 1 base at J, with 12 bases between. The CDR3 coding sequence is TGTGCCAGTAGTATGGTTTGGGAGGGGAACACTGAAGCTTTCTTT. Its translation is CASSMVWEGNTEAFF.

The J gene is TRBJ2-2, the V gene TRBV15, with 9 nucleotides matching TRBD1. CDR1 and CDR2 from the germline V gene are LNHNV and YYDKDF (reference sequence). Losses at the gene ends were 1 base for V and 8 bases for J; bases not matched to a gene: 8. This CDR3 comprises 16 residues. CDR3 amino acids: CATSRGGTGRTGELFF. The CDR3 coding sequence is TGTGCCACCAGCAGAGGAGGGACAGGGAGGACAGGGGAGCTGTTTTTT.

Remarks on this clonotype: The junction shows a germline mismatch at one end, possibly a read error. The CDR3 DNA is TGTGCCAGCAGTTTTTATCTGGACCCCTCCTACGAGCACTACTTC. This gives the protein CASSFYLDPSYEHYF. V gene TRBV28 combines with J gene TRBJ2-7; unclear D gene. The CDR3 is 15 amino acids. The germline CDR1 and CDR2 sequences are MDHEN and SYDVKM.

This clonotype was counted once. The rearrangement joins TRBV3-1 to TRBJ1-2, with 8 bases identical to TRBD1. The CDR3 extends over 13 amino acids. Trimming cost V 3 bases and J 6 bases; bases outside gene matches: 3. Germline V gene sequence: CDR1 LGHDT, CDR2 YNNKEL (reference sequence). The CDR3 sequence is CASSQDRADGYTF. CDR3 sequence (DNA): TGTGCCAGCAGCCAGGACAGGGCGGATGGCTACACCTTC. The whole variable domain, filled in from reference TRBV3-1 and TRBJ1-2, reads DTAVSQTPKYLVTQMGNDKSIKCEQNLGHDTMYWYKQDSKKFLKIMFSYNNKELIINETVPNRFSPKSPDKAHLNLHINSLELGDSAVYFCASSQDRADGYTFGSGTRLTVV.

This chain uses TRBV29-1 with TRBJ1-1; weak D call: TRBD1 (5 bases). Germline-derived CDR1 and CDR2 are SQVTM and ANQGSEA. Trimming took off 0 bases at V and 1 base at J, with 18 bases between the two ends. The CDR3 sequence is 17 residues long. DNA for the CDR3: TGCAGCGTTGAAGACGGCAGGGCCCGGGGGAGGAACACTGAAGCTTTCTTT. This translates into CSVEDGRARGRNTEAFF.

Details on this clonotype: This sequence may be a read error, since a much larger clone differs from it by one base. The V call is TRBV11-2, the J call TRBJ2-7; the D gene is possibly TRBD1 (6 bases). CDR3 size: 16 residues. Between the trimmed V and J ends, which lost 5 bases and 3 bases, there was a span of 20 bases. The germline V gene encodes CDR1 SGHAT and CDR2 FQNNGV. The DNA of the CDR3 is TGTGCCAGCAGCACGCCGGGACACCTGAGCTACTACGAGCAGTACTTC. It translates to CASSTPGHLSYYEQYF.

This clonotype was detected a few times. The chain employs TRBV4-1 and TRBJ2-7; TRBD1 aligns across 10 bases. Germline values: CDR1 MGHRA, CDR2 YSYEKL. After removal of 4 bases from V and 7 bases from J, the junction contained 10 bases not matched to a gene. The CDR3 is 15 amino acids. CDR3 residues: CASSPGQGSLGEQYF. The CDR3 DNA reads TGCGCCAGCAGCCCGGGACAGGGGTCTTTGGGGGAGCAGTACTTC.

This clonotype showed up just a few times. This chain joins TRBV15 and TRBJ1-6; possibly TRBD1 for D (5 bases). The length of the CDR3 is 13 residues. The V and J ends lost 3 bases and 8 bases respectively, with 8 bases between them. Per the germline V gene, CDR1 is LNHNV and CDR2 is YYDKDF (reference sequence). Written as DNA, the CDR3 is TGTGCCACCAGCAGGGGGGTGGATTCACCCCTCCACTTT. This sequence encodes CATSRGVDSPLHF.

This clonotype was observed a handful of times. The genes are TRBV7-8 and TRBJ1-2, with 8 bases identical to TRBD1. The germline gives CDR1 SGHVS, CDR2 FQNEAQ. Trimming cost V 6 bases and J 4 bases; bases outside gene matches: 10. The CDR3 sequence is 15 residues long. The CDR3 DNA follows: TGTGCCAGCAGTCGACGACAGGGGCTCATCTATGGCTACACCTTC. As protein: CASSRRQGLIYGYTF.

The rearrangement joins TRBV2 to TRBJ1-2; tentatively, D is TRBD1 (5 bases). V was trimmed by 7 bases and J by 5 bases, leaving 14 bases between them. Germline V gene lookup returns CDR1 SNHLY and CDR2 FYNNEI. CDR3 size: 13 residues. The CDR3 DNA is TGTGCCAGCAATGTGCGGGGGGGGTATGGCTACACCTTC. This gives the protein CASNVRGGYGYTF. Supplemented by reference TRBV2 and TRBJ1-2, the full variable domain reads EPEVTQTPSHQVTQMGQEVILRCVPISNHLYFYWYRQILGQKVEFLVSFYNNEISEKSEIFDDQFSVERPDGSNFTLKIRSTKLEDSAMYFCASNVRGGYGYTFGSGTRLTVV.

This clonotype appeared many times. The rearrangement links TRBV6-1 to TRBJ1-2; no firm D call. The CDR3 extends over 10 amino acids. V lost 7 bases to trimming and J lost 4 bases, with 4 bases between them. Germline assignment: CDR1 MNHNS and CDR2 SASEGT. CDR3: CASTPYGYTF. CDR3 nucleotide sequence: TGTGCCAGCACTCCCTATGGCTACACCTTC.

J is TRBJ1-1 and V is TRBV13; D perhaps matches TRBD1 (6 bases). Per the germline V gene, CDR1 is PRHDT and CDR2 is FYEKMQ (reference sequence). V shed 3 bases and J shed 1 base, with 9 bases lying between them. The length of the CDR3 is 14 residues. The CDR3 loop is CASSFRTENTEAFF. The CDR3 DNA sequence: TGTGCCAGCAGCTTCAGGACAGAGAACACTGAAGCTTTCTTT.

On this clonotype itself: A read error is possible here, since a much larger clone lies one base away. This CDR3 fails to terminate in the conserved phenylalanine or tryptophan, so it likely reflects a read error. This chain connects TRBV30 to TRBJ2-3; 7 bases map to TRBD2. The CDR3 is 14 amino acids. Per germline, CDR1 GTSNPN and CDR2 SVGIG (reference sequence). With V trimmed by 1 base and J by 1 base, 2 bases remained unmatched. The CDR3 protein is CAWSGTSGTDTQYC. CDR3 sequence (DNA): TGTGCCTGGAGTGGTACTAGCGGCACAGATACGCAGTATTGT.

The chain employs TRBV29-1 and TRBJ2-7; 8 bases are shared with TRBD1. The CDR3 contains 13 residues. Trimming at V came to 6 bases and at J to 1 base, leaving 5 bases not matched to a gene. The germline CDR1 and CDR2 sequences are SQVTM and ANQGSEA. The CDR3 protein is CSVSRDRSYEQYF. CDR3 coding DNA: TGCAGCGTCTCTCGGGACAGGTCCTACGAGCAGTACTTC.

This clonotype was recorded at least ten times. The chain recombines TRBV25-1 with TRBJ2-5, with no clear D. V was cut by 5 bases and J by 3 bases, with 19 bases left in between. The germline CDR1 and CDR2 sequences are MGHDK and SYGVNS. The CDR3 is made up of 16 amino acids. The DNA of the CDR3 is TGTGCCAGCAGTAGTGTTAACGGACCTACCAAAGAGACCCAGTACTTC. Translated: CASSSVNGPTKETQYF.

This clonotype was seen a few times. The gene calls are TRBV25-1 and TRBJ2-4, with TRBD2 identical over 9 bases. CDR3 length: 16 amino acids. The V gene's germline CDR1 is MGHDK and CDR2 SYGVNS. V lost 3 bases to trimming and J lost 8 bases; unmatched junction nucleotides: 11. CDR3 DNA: TGTGCCAGCAGTGACAGGGACCCTAGCGGGACGGACATTCAGTACTTC. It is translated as CASSDRDPSGTDIQYF.